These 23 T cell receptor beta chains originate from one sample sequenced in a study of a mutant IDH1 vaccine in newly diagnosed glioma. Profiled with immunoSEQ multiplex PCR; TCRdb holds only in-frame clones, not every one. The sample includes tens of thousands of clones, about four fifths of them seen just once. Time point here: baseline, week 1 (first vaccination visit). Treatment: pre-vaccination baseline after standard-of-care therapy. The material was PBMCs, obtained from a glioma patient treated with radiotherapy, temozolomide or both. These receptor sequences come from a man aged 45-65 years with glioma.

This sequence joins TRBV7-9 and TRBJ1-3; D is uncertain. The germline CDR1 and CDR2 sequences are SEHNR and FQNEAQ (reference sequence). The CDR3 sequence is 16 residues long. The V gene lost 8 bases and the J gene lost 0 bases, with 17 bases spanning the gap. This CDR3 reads CASGQPVFSSGNTIYF. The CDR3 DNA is TGTGCCAGCGGTCAGCCGGTTTTCAGCTCTGGAAACACCATATATTTT.

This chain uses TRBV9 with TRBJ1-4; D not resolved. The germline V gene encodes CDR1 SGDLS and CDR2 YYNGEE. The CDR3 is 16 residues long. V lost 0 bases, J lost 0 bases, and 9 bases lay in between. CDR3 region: CASSVGWSPTNEKLFF. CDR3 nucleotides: TGTGCCAGCAGCGTAGGATGGAGTCCAACTAATGAAAAACTGTTTTTT.

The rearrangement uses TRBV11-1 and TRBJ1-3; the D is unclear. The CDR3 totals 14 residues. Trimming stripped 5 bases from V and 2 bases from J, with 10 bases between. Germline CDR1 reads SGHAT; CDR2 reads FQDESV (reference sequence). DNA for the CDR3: TGTGCCAGCAGCGGCCTGAGGGCTGGAAACACCATATATTTT. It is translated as CASSGLRAGNTIYF. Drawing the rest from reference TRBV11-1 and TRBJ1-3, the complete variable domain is EAEVAQSPRYKITEKSQAVAFWCDPISGHATLYWYRQILGQGPELLVQFQDESVVDDSQLPKDRFSAERLKGVDSTLKIQPAELGDSAMYLCASSGLRAGNTIYFGEGSWLTVV.

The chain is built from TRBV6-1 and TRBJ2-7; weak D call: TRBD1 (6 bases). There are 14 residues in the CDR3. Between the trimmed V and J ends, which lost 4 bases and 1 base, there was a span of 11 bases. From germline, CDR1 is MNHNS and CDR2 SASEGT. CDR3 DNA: TGTGCCAGCAGTGCCAGGACAGATTCCTACGAGCAGTACTTC. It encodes CASSARTDSYEQYF.

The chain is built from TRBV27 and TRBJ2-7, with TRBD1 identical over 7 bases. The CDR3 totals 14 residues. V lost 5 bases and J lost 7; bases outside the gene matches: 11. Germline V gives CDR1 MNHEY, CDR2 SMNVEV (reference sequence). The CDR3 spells CASSIDRVKGEQYF. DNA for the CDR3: TGTGCCAGCAGTATTGACAGGGTCAAGGGAGAGCAGTACTTC.

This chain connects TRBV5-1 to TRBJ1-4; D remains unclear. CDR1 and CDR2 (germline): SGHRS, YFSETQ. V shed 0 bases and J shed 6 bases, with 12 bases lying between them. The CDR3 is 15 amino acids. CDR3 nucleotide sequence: TGCGCCAGCAGCTTGGAAGGAGGGCGGGATGAAAAACTGTTTTTT. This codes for CASSLEGGRDEKLFF.

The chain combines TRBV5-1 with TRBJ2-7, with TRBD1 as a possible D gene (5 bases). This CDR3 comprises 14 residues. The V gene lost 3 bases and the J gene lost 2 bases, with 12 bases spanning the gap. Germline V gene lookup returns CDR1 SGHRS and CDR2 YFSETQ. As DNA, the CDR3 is TGCGCCAGCAGCTACCAGGGATCCACCTACGAGCAGTACTTC. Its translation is CASSYQGSTYEQYF.

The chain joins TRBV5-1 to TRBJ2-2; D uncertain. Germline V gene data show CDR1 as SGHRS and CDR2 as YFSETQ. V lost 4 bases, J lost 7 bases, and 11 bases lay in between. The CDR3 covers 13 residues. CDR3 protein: CASSPVFGGELFF. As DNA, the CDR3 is TGCGCCAGCAGCCCCGTCTTTGGCGGGGAGCTGTTTTTT.

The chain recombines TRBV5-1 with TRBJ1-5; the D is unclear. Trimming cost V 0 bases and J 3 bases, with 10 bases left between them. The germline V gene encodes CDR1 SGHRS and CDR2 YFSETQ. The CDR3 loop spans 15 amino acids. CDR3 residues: CASSLGGLYNQPQHF. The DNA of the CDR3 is TGCGCCAGCAGCTTGGGTGGCCTCTACAATCAGCCCCAGCATTTT.

CDR3 bases: TGTGCCAGCAGCTCCTCAGGGGGCTACACTGAAGCTTTCTTT. It specifies CASSSSGGYTEAFF. The chain links TRBV7-9 to TRBJ1-1, with 8 bases fitting TRBD1. The germline V gene has CDR1 SEHNR and CDR2 FQNEAQ (reference sequence). The CDR3 sequence is 14 residues long. V trimming: 4 bases; J trimming: 3 bases; junction bases outside the gene matches: 4.

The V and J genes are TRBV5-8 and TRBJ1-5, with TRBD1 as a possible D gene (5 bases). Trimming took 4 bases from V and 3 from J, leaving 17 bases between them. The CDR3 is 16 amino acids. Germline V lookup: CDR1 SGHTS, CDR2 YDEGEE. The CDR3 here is CASSLWGFGSNQPQHF. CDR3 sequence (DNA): TGTGCCAGCAGCCTGTGGGGCTTCGGTTCCAATCAGCCCCAGCATTTT.

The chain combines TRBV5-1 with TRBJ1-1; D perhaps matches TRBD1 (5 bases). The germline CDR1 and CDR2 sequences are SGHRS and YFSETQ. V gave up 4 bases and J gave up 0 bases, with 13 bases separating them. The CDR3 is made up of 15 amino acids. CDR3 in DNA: TGCGCCAGCAGCCCGTTAGACAGCCTGAACACTGAAGCTTTCTTT. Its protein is CASSPLDSLNTEAFF.

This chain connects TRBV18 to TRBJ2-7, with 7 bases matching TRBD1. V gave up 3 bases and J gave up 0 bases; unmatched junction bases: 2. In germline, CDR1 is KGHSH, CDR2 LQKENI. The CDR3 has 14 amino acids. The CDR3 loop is CASSPSGGSYEQYF. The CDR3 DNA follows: TGTGCCAGCTCACCCTCAGGGGGCTCCTACGAGCAGTACTTC.

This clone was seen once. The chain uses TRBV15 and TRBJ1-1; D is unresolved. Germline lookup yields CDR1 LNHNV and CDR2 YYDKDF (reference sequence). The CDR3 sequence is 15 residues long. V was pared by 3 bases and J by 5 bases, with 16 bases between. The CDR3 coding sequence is TGTGCCACCAGCAGCCCCTCGTACGGGCGGACTGAAGCTTTCTTT. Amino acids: CATSSPSYGRTEAFF.

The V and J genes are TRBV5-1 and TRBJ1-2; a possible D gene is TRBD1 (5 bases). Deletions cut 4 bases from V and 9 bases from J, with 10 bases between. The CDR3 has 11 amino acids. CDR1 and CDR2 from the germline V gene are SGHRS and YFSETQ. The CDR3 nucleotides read TGCGCCAGCAGCGCGGGACGGCGCTACACCTTC. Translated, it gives CASSAGRRYTF.

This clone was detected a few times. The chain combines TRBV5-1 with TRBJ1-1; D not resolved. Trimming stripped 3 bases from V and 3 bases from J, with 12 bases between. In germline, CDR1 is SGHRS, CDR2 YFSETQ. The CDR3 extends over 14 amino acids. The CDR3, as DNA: TGCGCCAGCAGCTCCACGGACCGGTACACTGAAGCTTTCTTT. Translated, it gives CASSSTDRYTEAFF.

DNA of the CDR3: TGCGCCAGCAGCTTGGATCGGACAAGCTATGGCTACACCTTC. It codes for CASSLDRTSYGYTF. The chain couples TRBV5-1 to TRBJ1-2, with D perhaps TRBD1 (5 bases). CDR3 length equals 14 residues. V was clipped by 0 bases and J by 4 bases, with 10 bases between them. The germline V gene has CDR1 SGHRS and CDR2 YFSETQ.

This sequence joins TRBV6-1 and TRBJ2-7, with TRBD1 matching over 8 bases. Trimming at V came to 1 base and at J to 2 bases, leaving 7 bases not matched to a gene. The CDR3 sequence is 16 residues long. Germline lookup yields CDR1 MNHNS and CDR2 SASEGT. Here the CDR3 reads CASSEGRDRTTYEQYF. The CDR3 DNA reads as TGTGCCAGCAGTGAAGGTAGGGACAGGACCACCTACGAGCAGTACTTC.

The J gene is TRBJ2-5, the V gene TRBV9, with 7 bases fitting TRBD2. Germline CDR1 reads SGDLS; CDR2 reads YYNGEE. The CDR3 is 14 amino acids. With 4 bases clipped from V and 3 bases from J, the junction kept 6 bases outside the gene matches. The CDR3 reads CASSLGLGEETQYF. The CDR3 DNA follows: TGTGCCAGCAGCCTAGGACTAGGAGAAGAGACCCAGTACTTC.

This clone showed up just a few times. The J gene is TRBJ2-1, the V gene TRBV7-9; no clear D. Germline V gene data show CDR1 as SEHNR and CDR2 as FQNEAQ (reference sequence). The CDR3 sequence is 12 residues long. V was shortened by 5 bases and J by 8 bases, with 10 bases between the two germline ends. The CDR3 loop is CASSVDLDEQFF. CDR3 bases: TGTGCCAGCAGCGTAGACCTGGATGAGCAGTTCTTC.

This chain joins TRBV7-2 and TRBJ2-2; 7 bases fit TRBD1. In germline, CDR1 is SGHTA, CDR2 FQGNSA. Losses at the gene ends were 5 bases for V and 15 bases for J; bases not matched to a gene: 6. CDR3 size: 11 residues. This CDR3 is CASSPTGTLFF. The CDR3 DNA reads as TGTGCCAGCAGCCCGACAGGGACGTTGTTTTTT.

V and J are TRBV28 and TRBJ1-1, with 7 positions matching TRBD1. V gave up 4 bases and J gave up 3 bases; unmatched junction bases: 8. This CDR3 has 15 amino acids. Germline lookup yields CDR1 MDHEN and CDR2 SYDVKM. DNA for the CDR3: TGTGCCAGCAGTTCCCAGTGGACAGGATACACTGAAGCTTTCTTT. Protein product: CASSSQWTGYTEAFF.

The CDR3 nucleotides are TGTGCCAGCAGAATTAACCAGAACACTGAAGCTTTCTTT. This codes for CASRINQNTEAFF. V is TRBV11-3 and J is TRBJ1-1; no clear D gene. V was cut by 6 bases and J by 1 base, with 9 bases left in between. The CDR3 spans 13 residues. Germline values: CDR1 SGHNT, CDR2 YENEEA.